This T cell receptor (beta chain) was observed in a study of blood T cells in healthy people across ages. For the second PCR, which ran for about 7 to 11 cycles, a sample-barcoded 5' primer and a J-beta primer mix were used. The template-switch adaptor was a 5' adaptor with 12 random nucleotides. It tagged each cDNA molecule. Each CDR3 protein gets one entry after TCRdb re-called the 5' RACE reads with MiXCR. Among hundreds of thousands of distinct CDR3 sequences listed, approximately 60% were seen once. Collection of 7.5 to 10 milliliters of peripheral blood was performed for each donor. Isolation yielded PBMCs, at least 7 million per sample, in every case. General study findings and limits: Across samples, TCR beta diversity tracked strongly with naive T cell percentage.

Points on this clonotype: Its target is not known.

The CDR3 length is 14 residues. The ends were cut back, 5 bases at V and 4 bases at J, with 14 bases in the middle. Per the germline V gene, CDR1 is MGHDK and CDR2 is SYGVNS. The sequenced sample was blood. The chain couples TRBV25-1 to TRBJ2-5; perhaps TRBD2 as D (6 bases). The receptor comes from a man aged 35 to 55 in good health. The DNA for the CDR3 is TGTGCCAGCAGTCCGGCGGGGACCCGAGAGACCCAGTACTTC. The encoded protein is CASSPAGTRETQYF.